One T cell receptor (beta chain) is described in this entry. Clones were read by immunoSEQ multiplex PCR, and TCRdb kept only the in-frame ones, dropping some. The table records fewer than 250,000 clones, under 90% of them present only once. This specimen comes from a study of blood T cell repertoires in COVID-19. Study information: Some COVID-19 samples were acute and others convalescent; all came from the United States, Italy and Spain.

This TCR was sampled from a woman aged 40 to 50 who had been exposed to COVID-19. Sequencing was carried out using PBMCs or T cells enriched from blood (not recorded which).

The CDR3 is CASSLNGGTDTQYF. In DNA form, the CDR3 reads TGCGCCAGCAGCTTGAACGGGGGCACAGATACGCAGTATTTT. V is TRBV5-1 and J is TRBJ2-3; D possibly corresponds to TRBD2 (5 bases). Per the germline V gene, CDR1 is SGHRS and CDR2 is YFSETQ. The ends were cut back, 1 base at V and 1 base at J, with 7 bases in the middle. The CDR3 spans 14 residues.